This T cell receptor beta chain was identified during a study of regulatory T cells in long-lasting Graves disease (dated by TCRdb to about 2021). Background on the whole study: Antithyroid drugs had been taken for less than 3 months by newly diagnosed Graves' disease patients. Peripheral blood TCR sequencing and RNA sequencing compared persistent Graves' disease patients with newly diagnosed Graves' disease patients. The study took place in China and was registered as a clinical trial. A total of around 35 samples were covered by TCR sequencing, comprising approximately 13 persistent and roughly 20 newly diagnosed Graves' disease patients. General findings and caveats noted by the study authors: Patients with persistent disease shared more public clonotypes (fewer than 3,000) than newly diagnosed patients did (about 1,000). Because the primary lesion, thyroid tissue, could not be accessed, the study looked at peripheral blood alone. The authors noted that the small sample size was a limitation that may lower accuracy. Lower TCR Shannon entropy and fewer highly expanded clones were observed in persistent Graves' disease patients than in newly diagnosed patients, which suggested clonal expansion. Only the TCR beta chain was sequenced and analyzed. Preferential use of TRBV28, TRBJ1-2 and TRBJ2-5 was observed in persistent disease, whereas TRBV20-1 and TRBJ2-1 were favored in newly diagnosed disease.

From cysteine to phenylalanine, the CDR3 is 13 amino acids long. The retained sequence is limited to the CDR3, 39 bases, with the frame set at the first base. For CDR1 and CDR2, the germline V gene lists SGHDN and FVKESK. A distance of 4 bases separates the germline ends of V and J, which lose 0 bases and 2 bases respectively. The method behind the library was multiplex PCR. Sequencer: Illumina HiSeq 4000. CDR3 regions were amplified by Arm-PCR with iRepertoire HTBI primers to construct TCR beta libraries. Gel purification was performed on PCR products prior to sequencing. Turning to the authors' computational methods: Gene usage analysis of CDR3 amino acid clonotypes relied on the roughly 64 TRBV and 14 TRBJ segments identified across samples. Filtered high-quality paired reads were merged into contigs using COPE and FqMerger. BLAST was used to align contigs to IMGT TRBV, TRBD and TRBJ reference genes, with CDR3 defined following IMGT. Any clonotype with a frequency above 0.1% was classified as a highly expanded clone. Repertoire diversity was measured by Shannon entropy, and V-J evenness by the Gini coefficient. Clonotypes shared by more than one individual were considered public. Clones were called with MiXCR by TCRdb after fastp trimmed the public reads at Q25, and only in-frame beta chains were retained. Each CDR3 protein gets just one entry, which takes the most common genes and DNA from the rows behind it. For this entry, the V and J calls and clone size follow TCRdb and not the study's own pipeline. Counted in this sample were about 420,000 distinct CDR3 sequences; approximately 16% of them appeared once. The ten top clones hold around 23% of the sample.

The time point label, as the study defines it: newly diagnosed GD, antithyroid drugs for less than 3 months. For both TCR sequencing and RNA sequencing, RNA was extracted from PBMCs using TRIzol. The diagnosis of Graves' disease was made according to American Thyroid Association guidelines. Patients for the study were recruited at an endocrinology department in Xi'an, China. Each patient gave roughly 8.4 milliliters of peripheral blood, collected in an EDTA anticoagulant tube. Ficoll Paque Plus density gradient separation was used to isolate PBMCs, and no further T cell sorting was done. An Agilent 2100 Bioanalyzer and agarose gel were used to check RNA quality, while a NanoDrop 2000 measured RNA concentration. The sample holds many counts of this clonotype. The antigen it binds to is not known. Base quality data are lacking; no much larger clone is found one base away. The same specimen was also included in a second study, on T cells in Graves' hyperthyroidism and ophthalmopathy. The second investigation adds: Graves' hyperthyroidism was defined as stable when no progression to ophthalmopathy occurred over 18 months of follow-up. Hyperthyroidism patients were newly diagnosed, with disease duration under 2 months, and aged 18 to 65 years. Exclusion was applied to patients with uncontrolled infections, other autoimmune diseases, pregnancy or lactation. Clinical symptoms, serum thyroxine and TRAb, thyroid ultrasound, and orbital computed tomography formed the basis for the diagnoses. A first-round RT-PCR of the TCR CDR3 used the HTBI primer set with the Qiagen OneStep RT-PCR kit. Most expanded thyroid clonotypes (frequency above 0.001) were also found in blood, which suggests that blood repertoires may mirror thyroid immune responses. A 13 V-J signature model separated ophthalmopathy from stable hyperthyroidism, with 87.88% sensitivity and about 81% specificity in cross-validation and 80%/75% in testing. In validation, the model predicted progression to ophthalmopathy a median of about 6.8 months before onset, with roughly 70% sensitivity and about 75% specificity. To identify TCR V-J signatures that set the groups apart, the researchers used a discovery cohort of about a hundred patients, made up of 40 to 45 with Graves' ophthalmopathy and some 56 with stable Graves' hyperthyroidism. Prospective prediction of ophthalmopathy was tested in an independent validation cohort consisting of 18 hyperthyroidism patients and about 17 patients who later progressed to ophthalmopathy. The 95 to 100 discovery patients were divided at random into training and test sets in a 7:3 ratio. In addition, the study compared T-cell repertoires in thyroid tissue and in blood from roughly 6 Graves' hyperthyroidism patients. After sampling, hyperthyroidism patients received methimazole starting at 30 mg daily, and ophthalmopathy patients received high-dose intravenous methylprednisolone. Libraries were constructed in a second round of multiplex PCR, after which size selection and purification were performed. Sequencing of the libraries was done on an Illumina HiSeq2000 using paired-end 100 bp reads. SOAPnuke was used to process the raw data, throwing out any read that contained adapters or uncalled bases, had a mean Phred below 15, or lacked an exact constant-primer or identifier match. High-quality paired reads were merged with COPE v1.2.5, and unique nucleotide sequences were defined as clonotypes. MiTCR v1.1 was used to align the clonotypes against IMGT TRBV, TRBD and TRBJ reference segments. Analysis was restricted to V-J combinations with a frequency above 0.0001, which covered 98% to 99.2% of repertoires. The TCS score was defined as F50 (clonal expansion) divided by E x V (chaos), with BLOSUM62-based TCRdist calculated between CDR3 peptides within each V-J. Welch's t-statistics and random forest reduced roughly 530 V-J features to fewer than 15, which were used in a naive Bayes classifier (R e1071). No statistical method was used to set the sample size in advance, and investigators knew the group allocation. The paper reports TCR Vbeta CDR3 sequencing of some 140 peripheral blood samples: approximately 41 ophthalmopathy, roughly 80 hyperthyroidism and approximately 17 progressor patients.

This receptor was taken from a woman aged 18-29 years with Graves disease. Donor details come from another sample of the same person, matched by shared clones. This receptor chain uses TRBV14 and TRBJ1-2; confidence is insufficient to name the D gene. The starting material was peripheral blood mononuclear cells (PBMCs), obtained at new diagnosis, from a patient treated with antithyroid drugs. CDR3 reads: CASSQDRNYGYTF. In nucleotide form, the sequence is TGTGCCAGCAGCCAAGACAGGAACTATGGCTACACCTTC.